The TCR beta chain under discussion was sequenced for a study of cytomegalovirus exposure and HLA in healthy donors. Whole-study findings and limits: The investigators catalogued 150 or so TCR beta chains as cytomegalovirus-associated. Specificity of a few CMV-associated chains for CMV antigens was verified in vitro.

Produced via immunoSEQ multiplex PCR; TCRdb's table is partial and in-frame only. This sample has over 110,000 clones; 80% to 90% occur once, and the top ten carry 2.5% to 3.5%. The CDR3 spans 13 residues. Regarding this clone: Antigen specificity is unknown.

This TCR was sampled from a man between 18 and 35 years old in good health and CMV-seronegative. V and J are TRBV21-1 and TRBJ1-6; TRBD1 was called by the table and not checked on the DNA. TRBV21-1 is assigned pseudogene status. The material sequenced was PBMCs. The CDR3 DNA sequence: TGTGCCAGCAGCGGGCAGGGGGATTCACCCCTCCACTTT. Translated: CASSGQGDSPLHF.